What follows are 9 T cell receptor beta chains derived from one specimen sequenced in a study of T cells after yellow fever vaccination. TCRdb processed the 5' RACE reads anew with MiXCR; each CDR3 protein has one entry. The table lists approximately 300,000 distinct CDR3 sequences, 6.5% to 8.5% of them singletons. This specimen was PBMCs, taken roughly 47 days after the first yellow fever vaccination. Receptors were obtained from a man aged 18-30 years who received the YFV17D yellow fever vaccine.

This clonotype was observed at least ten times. The DNA of the CDR3 is TGCAGCGTCCCCACCGGAGATACGCAGTATTTT. Its translation: CSVPTGDTQYF. The chain carries TRBV29-1 and TRBJ2-3; unclear D gene. V was pared by 6 bases and J by 5 bases, with 9 bases between. Germline CDR1 and CDR2: SQVTM and ANQGSEA. The CDR3 is made up of 11 amino acids.

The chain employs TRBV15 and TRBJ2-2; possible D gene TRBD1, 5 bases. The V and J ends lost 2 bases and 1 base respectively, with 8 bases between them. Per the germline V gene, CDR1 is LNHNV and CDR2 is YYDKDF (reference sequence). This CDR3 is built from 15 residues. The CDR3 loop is CATSRQTVNTGELFF. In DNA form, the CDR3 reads TGTGCCACCAGCAGACAGACAGTGAACACCGGGGAGCTGTTTTTT. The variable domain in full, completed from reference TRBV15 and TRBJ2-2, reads DAMVIQNPRYQVTQFGKPVTLSCSQTLNHNVMYWYQQKSSQAPKLLFHYYDKDFNNEADTPDNFQSRRPNTSFCFLDIRSPGLGDTAMYLCATSRQTVNTGELFFGEGSRLTVL.

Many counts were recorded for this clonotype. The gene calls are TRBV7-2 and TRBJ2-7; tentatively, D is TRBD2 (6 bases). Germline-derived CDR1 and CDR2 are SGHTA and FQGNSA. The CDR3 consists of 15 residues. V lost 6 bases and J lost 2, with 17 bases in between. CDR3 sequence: CASSHRDSPTYEQYF. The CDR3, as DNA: TGTGCCAGCAGTCACCGGGACTCGCCAACCTACGAGCAGTACTTC.

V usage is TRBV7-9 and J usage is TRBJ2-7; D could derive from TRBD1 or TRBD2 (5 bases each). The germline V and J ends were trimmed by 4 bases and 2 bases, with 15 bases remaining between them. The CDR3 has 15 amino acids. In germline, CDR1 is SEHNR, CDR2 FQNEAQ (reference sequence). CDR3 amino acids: CASSSSRDRTYEQYV. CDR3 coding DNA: TGTGCCAGCAGCTCTTCTCGGGACCGGACCTACGAGCAGTACGTC.

CDR3 nucleotide sequence: TGCGCCAGCAGCGCCTCCAGCGGAAAAACAACTAATGAAAAACTGTTTTTT. This codes for CASSASSGKTTNEKLFF. The chain combines TRBV5-1 with TRBJ1-4; D is unresolved. V was shortened by 4 bases and J by 0 bases, with 16 bases between the two germline ends. CDR1 and CDR2 from the germline V gene are SGHRS and YFSETQ. This CDR3 contains 17 residues.

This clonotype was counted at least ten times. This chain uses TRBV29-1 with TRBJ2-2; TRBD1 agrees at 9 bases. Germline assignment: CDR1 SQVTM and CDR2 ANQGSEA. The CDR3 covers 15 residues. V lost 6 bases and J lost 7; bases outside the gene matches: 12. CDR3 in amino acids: CSVRKGQGFSGELFF. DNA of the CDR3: TGCAGCGTGAGGAAGGGACAGGGATTCAGCGGGGAGCTGTTTTTT.

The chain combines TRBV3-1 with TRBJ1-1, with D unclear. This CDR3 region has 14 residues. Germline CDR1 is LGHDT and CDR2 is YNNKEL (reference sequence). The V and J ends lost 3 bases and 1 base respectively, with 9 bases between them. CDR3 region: CASSHREPNTEAFF. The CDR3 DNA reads TGTGCCAGCAGCCATCGAGAACCGAACACTGAAGCTTTCTTT. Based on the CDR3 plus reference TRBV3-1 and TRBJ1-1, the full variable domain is DTAVSQTPKYLVTQMGNDKSIKCEQNLGHDTMYWYKQDSKKFLKIMFSYNNKELIINETVPNRFSPKSPDKAHLNLHINSLELGDSAVYFCASSHREPNTEAFFGQGTRLTVV.

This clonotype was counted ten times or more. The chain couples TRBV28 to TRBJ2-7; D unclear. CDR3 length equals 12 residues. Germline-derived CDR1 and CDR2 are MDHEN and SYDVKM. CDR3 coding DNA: TGTGCGGCGGCGCGTAGTGGTGTCGAGCAGTACGTC. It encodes CAAARSGVEQYV.

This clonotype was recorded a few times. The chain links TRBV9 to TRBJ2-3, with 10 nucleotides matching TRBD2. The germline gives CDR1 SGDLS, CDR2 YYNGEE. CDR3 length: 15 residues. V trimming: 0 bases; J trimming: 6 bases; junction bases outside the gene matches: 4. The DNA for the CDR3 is TGTGCCAGCAGCGTAGAAACTAGCGGGACCGATACGCAGTATTTT. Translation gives CASSVETSGTDTQYF.